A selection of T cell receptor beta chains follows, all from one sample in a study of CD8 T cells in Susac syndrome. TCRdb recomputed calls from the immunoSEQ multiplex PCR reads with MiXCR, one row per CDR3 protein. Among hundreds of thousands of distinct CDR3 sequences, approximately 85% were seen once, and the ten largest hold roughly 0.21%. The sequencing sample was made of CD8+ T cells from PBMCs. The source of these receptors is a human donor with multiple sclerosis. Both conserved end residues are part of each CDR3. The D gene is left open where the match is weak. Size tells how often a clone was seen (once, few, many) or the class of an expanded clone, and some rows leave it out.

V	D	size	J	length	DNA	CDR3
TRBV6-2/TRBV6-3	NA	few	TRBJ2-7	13	TGTGCCAGCACCCCGGGCCCCTCCTACGAGCAGTACTTC	CASTPGPSYEQYF
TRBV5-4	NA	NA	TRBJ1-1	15	TGTGCCAGCAGCTTGTCGAAGACACTGAACACTGAAGCTTTCTTT	CASSLSKTLNTEAFF
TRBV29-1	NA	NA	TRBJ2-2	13	TGCAGCGTCACCGGGACCAACACCGGGGAGCTGTTTTTT	CSVTGTNTGELFF
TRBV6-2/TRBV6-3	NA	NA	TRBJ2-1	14	TGTGCCAGCAGTTACGTTGTTGGGGTCCTAGAGCAGTTCTTC	CASSYVVGVLEQFF
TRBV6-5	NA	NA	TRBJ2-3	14	TGTGCCAGCAGTCTCAAGCCCAGCGGAGATACGCAGTATTTT	CASSLKPSGDTQYF
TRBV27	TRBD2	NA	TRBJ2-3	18	TGTGCCAGCAGTTTCTACCCCCCCGGGGTAGCGGGAGATGATACGCAGTATTTT	CASSFYPPGVAGDDTQYF
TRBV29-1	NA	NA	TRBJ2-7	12	TGCAGCGTTTCGGGGGAGCGTGGCGAGCAGTACTTC	CSVSGERGEQYF
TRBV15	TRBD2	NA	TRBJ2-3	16	TGTGCCACCAGCAACCGGGGGAGGGGTATTACAGATACGCAGTATTTT	CATSNRGRGITDTQYF
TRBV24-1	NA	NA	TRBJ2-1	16	TGTGCCACCAGTGAATTCCCCACCTCAGGATTCGGAGAGCAGTTCTTC	CATSEFPTSGFGEQFF
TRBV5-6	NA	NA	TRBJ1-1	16	TGTGCCAGCAGCTTGGCGGGGAATTTGGGGAACACTGAAGCTTTCTTT	CASSLAGNLGNTEAFF
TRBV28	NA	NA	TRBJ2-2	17	TGTGCCAGCAGGAATGAACCGGGACGGGTGGCCACCGGGGAGCTGTTTTTT	CASRNEPGRVATGELFF
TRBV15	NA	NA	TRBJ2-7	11	TGTGCCACCAGCAGGGAATACGAGCAGTACTTC	CATSREYEQYF
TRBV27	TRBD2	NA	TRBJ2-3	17	TGTGCCAGCAGTTTATCGGCTAGCGGGAGGGAAGTAGATACGCAGTATTTT	CASSLSASGREVDTQYF
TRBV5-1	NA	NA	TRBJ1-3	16	TGCGCCAGCAGCGCGGAAGCAGGGAGGTGGGGAAACACCATATATTTT	CASSAEAGRWGNTIYF
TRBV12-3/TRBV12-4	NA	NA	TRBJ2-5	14	TGTGCCAGCAGCCTAGGACTTAACCAAGAGACCCAGTACTTC	CASSLGLNQETQYF
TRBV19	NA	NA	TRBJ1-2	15	TGTGCCAGTAGTATAGATTTTAAGGAGTTTAATGGCTACACCTTC	CASSIDFKEFNGYTF
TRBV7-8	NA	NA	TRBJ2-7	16	TGTGCCAGCAGCCTTAGCGGGACAGGGTACCCCTCCGAGCAGTACTTC	CASSLSGTGYPSEQYF
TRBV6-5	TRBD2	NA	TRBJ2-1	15	TGTGCCAGCAGTTACGTGCTAGCGGGAAGGGATGAGCAGTTCTTC	CASSYVLAGRDEQFF
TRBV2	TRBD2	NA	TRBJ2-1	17	TGTGCCAGCAGTGAATTCGATAGCGGGAGGACCTACAATGAGCAGTTCTTC	CASSEFDSGRTYNEQFF
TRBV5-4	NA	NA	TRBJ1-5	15	TGTGCCAGCAGCCTCGGGACTCGAGGCAATCAGCCCCAGCATTTT	CASSLGTRGNQPQHF
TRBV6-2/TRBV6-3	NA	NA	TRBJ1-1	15	TGTGCCAGCAGTTACCCCCCAGGGTGGAAGACTGAAGCTTTCTTT	CASSYPPGWKTEAFF
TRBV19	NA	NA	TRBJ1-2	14	TGTGCCAGTAGTCCGTTGGACGGGAACTATGGCTACACCTTC	CASSPLDGNYGYTF
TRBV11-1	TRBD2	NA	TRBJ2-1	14	TGTGCCAGCAGCCGACTAGCGGGAGAGATTGAGCAGTTCTTC	CASSRLAGEIEQFF
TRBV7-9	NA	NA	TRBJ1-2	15	TGTGCCAGCAGTCTGAGTGACGGTCCCCTCTATGGCTACACCTTC	CASSLSDGPLYGYTF
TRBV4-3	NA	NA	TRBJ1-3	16	TGCGCCAGCAGCCAAGTTTGGTTTTACTCTGGAAACACCATATATTTT	CASSQVWFYSGNTIYF
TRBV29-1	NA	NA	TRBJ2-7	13	TGCAGCGTTGAATGGGGTAGCAGCTACGAGCAGTACTTC	CSVEWGSSYEQYF
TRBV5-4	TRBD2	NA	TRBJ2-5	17	TGTGCCAGCAGCTCGGACCCGGGACTAGCGGGAAAAGAGACCCAGTACTTC	CASSSDPGLAGKETQYF
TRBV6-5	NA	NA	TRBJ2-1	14	TGTGCCAGCAGTTACTCGCCCGGACCGGATCTACAGTTCTTC	CASSYSPGPDLQFF
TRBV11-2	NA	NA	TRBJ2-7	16	TGTGCCAGCAGCTTAGACCGCACAGTTACTACCTACGAGCAGTACTTC	CASSLDRTVTTYEQYF
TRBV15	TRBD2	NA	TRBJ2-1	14	TGTGCCACTCAACTAGCGGGCGTTCGTAATGAGCAGTTCTTC	CATQLAGVRNEQFF
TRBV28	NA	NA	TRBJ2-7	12	TGTGCCAGCAGCCCCTCCCTCTACGAGCAGTACTTC	CASSPSLYEQYF
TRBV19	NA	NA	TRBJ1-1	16	TGTGCCAGTAGTGTCCCGGAGGGTGCGGCGAACACTGAAGCTTTCTTT	CASSVPEGAANTEAFF
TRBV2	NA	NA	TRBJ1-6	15	TGTGCCAGCATGTCTGGGAGGACCTCAAATTCACCCCTCCACTTT	CASMSGRTSNSPLHF
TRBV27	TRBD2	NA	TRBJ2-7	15	TGTGCCAGCAGTTCTTTGACTAGCGGAGGCTACGAGCAGTACTTC	CASSSLTSGGYEQYF
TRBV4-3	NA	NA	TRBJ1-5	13	TGCGCCAGCAGCCAAGATGGGGAACAGCCCCAGCATTTT	CASSQDGEQPQHF
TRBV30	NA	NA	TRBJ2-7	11	TGTGCCTGGAGTGCAGGGGACGAGCAGTACTTC	CAWSAGDEQYF
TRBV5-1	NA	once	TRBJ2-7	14	TGCGCCAGCAGCTTGATTCGGGGATACTACGAGCAGTACTTC	CASSLIRGYYEQYF
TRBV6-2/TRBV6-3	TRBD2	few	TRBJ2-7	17	TGTGCCAGCAGTTACACCGATGTAGCGGGAGATCCCTACGAGCAGTACTTC	CASSYTDVAGDPYEQYF
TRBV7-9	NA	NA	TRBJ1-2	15	TGTGCCAGCTCAGAAAGGATGACTAAATGGTATGGCTACACCTTC	CASSERMTKWYGYTF
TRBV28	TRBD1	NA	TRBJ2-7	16	TGTGCCAGCAGTTTCTCCGGGACAGGGGGCTCCTACGAGCAGTACTTC	CASSFSGTGGSYEQYF
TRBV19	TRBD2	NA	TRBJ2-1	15	TGTGCCAGTAGTATTGGTCTGGGACTAGCAAATGAGCAGTTCTTC	CASSIGLGLANEQFF
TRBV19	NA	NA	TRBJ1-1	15	TGTGCCAGTAGTCCCCTTCTAGGGGCGCGGACTGAAGCTTTCTTT	CASSPLLGARTEAFF
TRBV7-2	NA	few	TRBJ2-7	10	TGTGCCAGCAGCTTAGACGAGCAGTACTTC	CASSLDEQYF
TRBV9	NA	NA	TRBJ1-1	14	TGTGCCAGCAGCGTAGCTTCGTGGGGGACTGAAGCTTTCTTT	CASSVASWGTEAFF
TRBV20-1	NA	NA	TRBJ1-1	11	TGCACCGTGGACCCCAACACTGAAGCTTTCTTT	CTVDPNTEAFF
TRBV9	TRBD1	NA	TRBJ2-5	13	TGTGCCAGCGGAACACAGGGGGAAGAGATCCAGTACTTC	CASGTQGEEIQYF
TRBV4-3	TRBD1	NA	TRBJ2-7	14	TGCGCCAGCAGCCGGACAAGGGGGCTGGACGAGCAGTACTTC	CASSRTRGLDEQYF
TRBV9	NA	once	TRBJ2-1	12	TGTGCCAGCAGCGGGAGTCGGAATGAGCAGTTCTTC	CASSGSRNEQFF